This is a list of T cell receptor beta chains from one sample in a study of Ad26.COV2.S vaccination and SARS-CoV-2 variants. Assay: immunoSEQ multiplex PCR; the TCRdb copy retains only in-frame clones and omits some. The sample carries about 480,000 clones, 87% recorded once. The input for sequencing was peripheral blood, taken in a trial of Ad26.COV2.S vaccine versus placebo. These receptors were taken from a person between 18 and 65 years old who received the Ad26.COV2.S COVID-19 vaccine or a placebo. The conserved cysteine and the conserved F or W are not part of the CDR3 here. A D gene is named only where the DNA matches it firmly. Not every row has a clone size; where given, it reads once, few, many or a size class.

d_gene	abundance	v_gene	CDR3aa
NA	NA	TRBV29-1	SVENNEQF
NA	NA	TRBV11-2	ASSLSSPLAGEQF
TRBD2	NA	TRBV5-4	ASSRAAGGVGAGELF
TRBD1	NA	TRBV29-1	SVVSGTGIYEQY
NA	NA	TRBV6-2/TRBV6-3	ASSYSGVAEAF
NA	NA	TRBV7-2	ASSLGPASGANVLT
TRBD1	NA	TRBV7-2	ASSLSGGARNEQF
NA	NA	TRBV7-9	ASSLPPPPYEQY
TRBD2	NA	TRBV28	ASSYPGTSPYEQF
NA	NA	TRBV30	AWSTGYEQY
NA	NA	TRBV18	ASSREHRDILGYEQY
TRBD2	NA	TRBV28	ASSTSGRVQY
NA	NA	TRBV18	ASSPRRSTDTQY
TRBD2	NA	TRBV7-3	ASSPHGGELPSYEQY
NA	NA	TRBV14	ASSRWGTDTQY
NA	NA	TRBV18	ASSPLSGNFNYGYT
NA	once	TRBV15	ATSRNVDQETQY
TRBD2	NA	TRBV2	ASSDREGDTQY
NA	NA	TRBV10-3	AILRSVVGDTQY
TRBD1	NA	TRBV29-1	SAGTGPNEQF
NA	NA	TRBV7-2	ASSLVLLAGELF
NA	few	TRBV5-4	ASSQGEGRTEAF
NA	NA	TRBV24-1	ATSPAGSSSYEQY